There are many counts of the clone carrying this TCR beta chain. Its antigen is undetermined. The sample is drawn from a study of T cells after yellow fever vaccination. Notes on the study in general: Re-detected after boosting: most primary clones, approximately 97% of CD4 and about 85% of CD8.

Making TCR cDNA involved 5'RACE template switching, which added UMIs and a universal primer site. One entry per CDR3 protein results from TCRdb running MiXCR on the 5' RACE reads. The table includes 250,000 to 400,000 distinct CDR3 sequences, approximately 4% detected once. The origin of this receptor is a man between 18 and 35 years old who received the YFV17D yellow fever vaccine. This specimen consisted of PBMCs, obtained 5 days after the yellow fever booster vaccination.

The CDR3 spells CASSPNPTENYGYTF. CDR3 in DNA: TGTGCCAGCAGCCCTAACCCGACGGAGAACTATGGCTACACCTTC. V gene TRBV7-2 combines with J gene TRBJ1-2; D uncertain. V lost 5 bases and J 2 bases, leaving 15 bases between the germline ends. The CDR3 length is 15 residues. Looked up from germline, CDR1 is SGHTA and CDR2 is FQGNSA.